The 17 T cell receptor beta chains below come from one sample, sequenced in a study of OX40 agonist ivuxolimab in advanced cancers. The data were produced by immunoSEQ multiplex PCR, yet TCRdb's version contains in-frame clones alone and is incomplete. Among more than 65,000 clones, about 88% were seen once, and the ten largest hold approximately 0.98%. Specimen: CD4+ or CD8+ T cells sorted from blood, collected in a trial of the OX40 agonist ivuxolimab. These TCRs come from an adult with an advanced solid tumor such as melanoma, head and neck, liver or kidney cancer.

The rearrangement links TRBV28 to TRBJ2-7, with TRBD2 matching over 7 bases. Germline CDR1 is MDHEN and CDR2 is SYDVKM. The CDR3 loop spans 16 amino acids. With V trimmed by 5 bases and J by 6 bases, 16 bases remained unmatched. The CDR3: CASSDYTGTTWAEQYF. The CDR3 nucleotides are TGTGCCAGCAGTGATTATACCGGGACTACGTGGGCCGAGCAGTACTTC.

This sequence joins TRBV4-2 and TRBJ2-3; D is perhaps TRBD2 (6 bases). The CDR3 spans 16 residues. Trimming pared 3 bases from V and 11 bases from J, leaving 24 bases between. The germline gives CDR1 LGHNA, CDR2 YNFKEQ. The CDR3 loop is CASSQQVAVDWTEQYF. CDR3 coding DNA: TGTGCCAGCAGCCAGCAAGTAGCGGTGGATTGGACGGAGCAGTATTTT.

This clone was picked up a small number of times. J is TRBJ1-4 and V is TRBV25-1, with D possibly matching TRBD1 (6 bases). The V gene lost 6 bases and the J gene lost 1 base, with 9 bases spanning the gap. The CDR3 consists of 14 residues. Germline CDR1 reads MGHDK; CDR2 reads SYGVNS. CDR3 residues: CASRRTETNEKLFF. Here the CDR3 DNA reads TGTGCCAGCAGACGGACAGAAACTAATGAAAAACTGTTTTTT.

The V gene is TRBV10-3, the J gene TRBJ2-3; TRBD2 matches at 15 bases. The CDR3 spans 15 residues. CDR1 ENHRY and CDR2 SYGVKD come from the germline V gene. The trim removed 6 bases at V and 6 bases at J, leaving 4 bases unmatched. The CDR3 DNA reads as TGTGCCATCAGGGGACTAGCGGGAGGAGGGGATACGCAGTATTTT. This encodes CAIRGLAGGGDTQYF.

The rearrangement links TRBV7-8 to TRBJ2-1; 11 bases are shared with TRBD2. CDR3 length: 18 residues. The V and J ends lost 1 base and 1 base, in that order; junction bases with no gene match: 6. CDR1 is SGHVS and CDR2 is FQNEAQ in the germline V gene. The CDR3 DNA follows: TGTGCCAGCAGCTTAGTTCCTAGCGGGGGGTTATCCTACAATGAGCAGTTCTTC. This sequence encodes CASSLVPSGGLSYNEQFF.

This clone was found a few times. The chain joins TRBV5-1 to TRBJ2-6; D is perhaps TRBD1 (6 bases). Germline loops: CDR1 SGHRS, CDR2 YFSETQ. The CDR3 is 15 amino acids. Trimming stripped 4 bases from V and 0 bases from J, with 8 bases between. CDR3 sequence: CASSMGHSGANVLTF. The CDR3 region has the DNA TGCGCCAGCAGCATGGGACACTCTGGGGCCAACGTCCTGACTTTC.

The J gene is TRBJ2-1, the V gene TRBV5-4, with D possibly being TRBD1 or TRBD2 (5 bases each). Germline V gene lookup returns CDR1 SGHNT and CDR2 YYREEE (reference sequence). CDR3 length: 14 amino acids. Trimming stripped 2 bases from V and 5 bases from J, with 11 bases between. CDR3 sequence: CASSFPGRDNEQFF. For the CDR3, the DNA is TGTGCCAGCAGCTTCCCGGGACGAGACAATGAGCAGTTCTTC.

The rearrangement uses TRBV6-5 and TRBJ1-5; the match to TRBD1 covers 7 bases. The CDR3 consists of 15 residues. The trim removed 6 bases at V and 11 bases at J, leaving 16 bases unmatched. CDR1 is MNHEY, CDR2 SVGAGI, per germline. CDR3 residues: CASSPTGFGGRAQHF. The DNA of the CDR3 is TGTGCCAGCAGCCCGACAGGGTTTGGAGGGAGAGCCCAGCATTTT.

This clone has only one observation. The CDR3 DNA sequence: TGCGCCAGCAGCCACCTGGGGCGCTACGAGCAGTACTTC. Translating it yields CASSHLGRYEQYF. V usage is TRBV4-1 and J usage is TRBJ2-7; D possibly corresponds to TRBD1 (5 bases). V was trimmed by 3 bases and J by 3 bases, leaving 9 bases between them. Looked up from germline, CDR1 is MGHRA and CDR2 is YSYEKL. The CDR3 loop spans 13 amino acids.

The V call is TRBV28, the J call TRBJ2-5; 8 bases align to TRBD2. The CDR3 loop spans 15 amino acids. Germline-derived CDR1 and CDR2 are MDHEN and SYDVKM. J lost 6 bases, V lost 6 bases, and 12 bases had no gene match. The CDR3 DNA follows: TGTGCCAGCAGCCCGGGCGGGGGGCCAGTACAGACCCAGTACTTC. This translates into CASSPGGGPVQTQYF.

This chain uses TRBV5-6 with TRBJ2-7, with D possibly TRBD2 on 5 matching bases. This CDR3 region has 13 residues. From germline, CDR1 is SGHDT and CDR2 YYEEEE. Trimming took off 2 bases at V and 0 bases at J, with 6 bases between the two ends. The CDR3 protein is CASSFRDSYEQYF. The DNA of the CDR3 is TGTGCCAGCAGCTTCCGGGACTCCTACGAGCAGTACTTC.

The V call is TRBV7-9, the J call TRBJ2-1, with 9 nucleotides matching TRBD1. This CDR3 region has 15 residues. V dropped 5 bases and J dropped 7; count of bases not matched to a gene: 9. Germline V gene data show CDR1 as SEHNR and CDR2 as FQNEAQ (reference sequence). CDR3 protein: CASSPQSDRGNEQFF. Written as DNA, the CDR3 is TGTGCCAGCAGCCCCCAAAGCGACAGGGGGAATGAGCAGTTCTTC.

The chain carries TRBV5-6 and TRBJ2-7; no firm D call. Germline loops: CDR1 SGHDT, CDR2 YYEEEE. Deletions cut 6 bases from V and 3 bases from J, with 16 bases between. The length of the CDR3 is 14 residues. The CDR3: CASTAGGVSYEQYF. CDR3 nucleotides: TGTGCCAGCACCGCAGGCGGAGTAAGCTACGAGCAGTACTTC.

The CDR3 DNA sequence: TGTGCCAGCAGGACCCCCCTCCGTGAGCAGTTCTTC. Translating it yields CASRTPLREQFF. The J gene is TRBJ2-1, the V gene TRBV28, with no clear D. With 6 bases removed from V and 9 bases from J, the gap between germline ends came to 12 bases. CDR3 length: 12 residues. Germline V lookup: CDR1 MDHEN, CDR2 SYDVKM. The entire variable domain, with the rest obtained from reference TRBV28 and TRBJ2-1, is as follows: DVKVTQSSRYLVKRTGEKVFLECVQDMDHENMFWYRQDPGLGLRLIYFSYDVKMKEKGDIPEGYSVSREKKERFSLILESASTNQTSMYLCASRTPLREQFFGPGTRLTVL.

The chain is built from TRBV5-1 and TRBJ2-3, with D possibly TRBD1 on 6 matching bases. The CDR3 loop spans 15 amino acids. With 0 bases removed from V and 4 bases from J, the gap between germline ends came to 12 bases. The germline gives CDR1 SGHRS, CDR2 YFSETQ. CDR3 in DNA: TGCGCCAGCAGCTTGGATGGACAGCGGTCAGATACGCAGTATTTT. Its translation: CASSLDGQRSDTQYF.

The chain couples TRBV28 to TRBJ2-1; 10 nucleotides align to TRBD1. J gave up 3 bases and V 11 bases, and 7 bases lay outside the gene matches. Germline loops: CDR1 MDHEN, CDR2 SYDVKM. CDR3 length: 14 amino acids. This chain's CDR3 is CALGGTGVYNEQFF. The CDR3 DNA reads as TGTGCCCTTGGTGGGACAGGGGTCTACAATGAGCAGTTCTTC.

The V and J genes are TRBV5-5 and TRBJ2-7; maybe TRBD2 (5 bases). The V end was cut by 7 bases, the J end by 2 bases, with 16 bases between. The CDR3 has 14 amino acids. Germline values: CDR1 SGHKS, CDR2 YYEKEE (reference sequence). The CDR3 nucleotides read TGTGCCAGCGGTACCCTAGCTAGCCCCTACGAGCAGTACTTC. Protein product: CASGTLASPYEQYF.